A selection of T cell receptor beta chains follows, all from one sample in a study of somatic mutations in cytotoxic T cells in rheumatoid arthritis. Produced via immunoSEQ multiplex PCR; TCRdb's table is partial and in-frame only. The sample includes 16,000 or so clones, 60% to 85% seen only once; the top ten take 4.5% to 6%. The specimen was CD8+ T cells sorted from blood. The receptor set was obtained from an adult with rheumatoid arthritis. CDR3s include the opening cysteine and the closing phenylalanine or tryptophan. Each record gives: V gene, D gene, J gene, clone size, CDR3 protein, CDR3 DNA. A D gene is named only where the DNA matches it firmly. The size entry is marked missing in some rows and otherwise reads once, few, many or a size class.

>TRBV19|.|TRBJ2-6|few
CASSIDKGTGANVLTF
TGTGCCAGTAGTATCGATAAAGGGACTGGGGCCAACGTCCTGACTTTC
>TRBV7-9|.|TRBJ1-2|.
CASSPSHGGTYGYTF
TGTGCCAGCAGCCCCTCGCACGGCGGGACCTATGGCTACACCTTC
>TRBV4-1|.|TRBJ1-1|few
CASSQDRSRTEAFF
TGCGCCAGCAGCCAAGACCGCTCCCGCACTGAAGCTTTCTTT
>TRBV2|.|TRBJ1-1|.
CASSGGIGTEAFF
TGTGCCAGCAGTGGGGGCATTGGCACTGAAGCTTTCTTT
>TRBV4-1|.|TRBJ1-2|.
CASSLLSQGRDYGYTF
TGCGCCAGCAGCCTCCTAAGCCAGGGGCGCGACTATGGCTACACCTTC
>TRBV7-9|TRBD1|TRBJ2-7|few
CASSPTGTYEQYF
TGTGCCAGCAGCCCGACAGGGACCTACGAGCAGTACTTC
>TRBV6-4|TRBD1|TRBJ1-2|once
CASSVDSGQGDSYGYTF
TGTGCCAGCAGTGTCGACTCGGGACAGGGGGACAGCTATGGCTACACCTTC
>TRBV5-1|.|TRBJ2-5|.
CASSLEGTAKETQYF
TGCGCCAGCAGCTTGGAAGGGACTGCAAAAGAGACCCAGTACTTC
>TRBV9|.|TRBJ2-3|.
CASSPNPRAVNTQYF
TGTGCCAGCAGCCCGAACCCCCGGGCCGTGAATACGCAGTATTTT
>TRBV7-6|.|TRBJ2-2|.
CASSRRTGELFF
TGTGCCAGCAGTAGGCGTACCGGGGAGCTGTTTTTT
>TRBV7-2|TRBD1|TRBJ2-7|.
CASSLGGTESHEQYF
TGTGCCAGCAGCTTAGGTGGGACAGAGTCCCACGAGCAGTACTTC
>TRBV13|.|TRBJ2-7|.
CASSGRGYEQYF
TGTGCCAGCAGCGGCCGGGGCTACGAGCAGTACTTC
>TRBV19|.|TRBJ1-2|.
CASSPFSAVYGYTF
TGTGCCAGTAGCCCCTTTTCGGCCGTCTATGGCTACACCTTC
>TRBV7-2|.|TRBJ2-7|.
CASSLWGPYEQYF
TGTGCCAGCAGCTTATGGGGACCCTACGAGCAGTACTTC
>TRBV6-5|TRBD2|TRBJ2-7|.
CASSYDRLAGAYEQYF
TGTGCCAGCAGTTACGATCGACTAGCGGGGGCCTACGAGCAGTACTTC
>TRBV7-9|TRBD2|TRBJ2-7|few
CASELAVNNYEQYF
TGTGCCAGCGAACTAGCGGTGAACAATTACGAGCAGTACTTC
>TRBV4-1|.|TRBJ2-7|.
CASSRARGGTDYEQYF
TGCGCCAGCAGCCGAGCCAGGGGGGGCACAGACTACGAGCAGTACTTC
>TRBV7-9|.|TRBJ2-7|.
CASSLARDNAYEQYF
TGTGCCAGCAGCTTAGCCCGCGACAATGCCTACGAGCAGTACTTC
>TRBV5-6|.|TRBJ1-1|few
CASAGRQNTEAFF
TGTGCCAGCGCGGGACGGCAGAACACTGAAGCTTTCTTT
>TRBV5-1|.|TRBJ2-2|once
CASAPPGAGTSYANTGELFF
TGCGCCAGCGCCCCTCCCGGGGCAGGCACTTCATACGCGAACACCGGGGAGCTGTTTTTT
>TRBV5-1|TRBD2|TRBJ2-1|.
CASSQSGGAFNEQFF
TGCGCCAGCAGCCAGAGCGGGGGGGCATTCAATGAGCAGTTCTTC
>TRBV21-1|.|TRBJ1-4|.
CASRVRKGGDRPSTNEKLFF
TGTGCCAGCAGAGTTAGAAAAGGGGGCGACAGGCCGTCAACTAATGAAAAACTGTTTTTT
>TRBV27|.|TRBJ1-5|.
CASSSIFPQVGQPQHF
TGTGCCAGCAGTTCAATTTTCCCTCAGGTTGGTCAGCCCCAGCATTTT
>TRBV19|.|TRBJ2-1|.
CASSLGYRDVYDEQFF
TGTGCCAGTAGCCTGGGATACAGGGACGTCTACGATGAGCAGTTCTTC
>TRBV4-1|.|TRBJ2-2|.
CASSQEAGELFF
TGCGCCAGCAGCCAGGAGGCCGGGGAGCTGTTTTTT
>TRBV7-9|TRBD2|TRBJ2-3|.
CASSSRLAGYTDTQYF
TGTGCCAGCAGCTCCCGACTAGCGGGTTACACAGATACGCAGTATTTT
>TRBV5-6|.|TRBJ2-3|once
CASSLAWATVPNTDTQYF
TGTGCCAGCAGCTTGGCCTGGGCGACGGTCCCTAACACAGATACGCAGTATTTT
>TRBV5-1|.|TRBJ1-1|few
CASSRGSGNTEAFF
TGCGCCAGCAGCCGGGGGTCCGGAAACACTGAAGCTTTCTTT
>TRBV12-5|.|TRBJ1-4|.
CASGLDPSGSEKLFF
TGTGCTAGTGGTTTGGACCCTTCAGGGAGTGAAAAACTGTTTTTT
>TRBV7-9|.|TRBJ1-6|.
CASSMTSVSPFSLHF
TGTGCCAGCAGCATGACAAGCGTTTCCCCATTTTCCCTCCACTTT
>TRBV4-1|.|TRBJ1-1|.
CASSQDQDTEAFF
TGCGCCAGCAGCCAAGATCAGGACACTGAAGCTTTCTTT
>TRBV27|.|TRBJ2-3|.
CASSLSSLAASTDTQYF
TGTGCCAGCAGTTTATCGAGCTTGGCGGCTAGCACAGATACGCAGTATTTT
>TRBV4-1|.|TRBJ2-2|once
CASSPSWNTGELFF
TGCGCCAGCAGCCCGAGCTGGAACACCGGGGAGCTGTTTTTT
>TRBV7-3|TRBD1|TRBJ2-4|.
CASSPGTGGNIQYF
TGTGCCAGCAGCCCCGGGACAGGGGGCAACATTCAGTACTTC
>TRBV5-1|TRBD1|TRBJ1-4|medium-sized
CASSGTGGDEKLFF
TGCGCCAGCAGCGGGACAGGAGGCGATGAAAAACTGTTTTTT
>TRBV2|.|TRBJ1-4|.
CASTGRGSEKLFF
TGTGCCAGCACTGGACGGGGGAGCGAAAAACTGTTTTTT
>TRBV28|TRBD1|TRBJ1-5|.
CASRYPGTGGTVSNQPQHF
TGTGCCAGCAGATACCCGGGGACAGGGGGCACGGTTAGCAATCAGCCCCAGCATTTT
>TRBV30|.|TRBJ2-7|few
CAWSNGLDYEQYF
TGTGCCTGGAGTAACGGATTAGACTACGAGCAGTACTTC
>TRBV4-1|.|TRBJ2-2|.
CASSQETGYTGELFF
TGCGCCAGCAGCCAAGAGACTGGTTACACCGGGGAGCTGTTTTTT
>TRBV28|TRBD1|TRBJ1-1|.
CASSPGTGGTEAFF
TGTGCCAGCAGTCCCGGGACAGGGGGCACTGAAGCTTTCTTT
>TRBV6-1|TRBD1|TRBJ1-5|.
CASSAQGNQPQHF
TGTGCCAGCAGTGCACAGGGGAATCAGCCCCAGCATTTT
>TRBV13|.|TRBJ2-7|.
CASSSGPYPPEQYF
TGTGCCAGCAGCTCAGGGCCATATCCCCCGGAGCAGTACTTC
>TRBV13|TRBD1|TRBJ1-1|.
CASSETGGNTEAFF
TGTGCCAGCAGCGAGACAGGGGGCAACACTGAAGCTTTCTTT
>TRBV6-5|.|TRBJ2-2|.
CASSYSRDTGELFF
TGTGCCAGCAGTTACTCCCGAGACACCGGGGAGCTGTTTTTT
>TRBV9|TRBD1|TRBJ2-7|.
CASSPADRGYEQYF
TGTGCCAGCAGCCCCGCGGACAGGGGTTACGAGCAGTACTTC
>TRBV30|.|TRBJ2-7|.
CAWSVIGGIRGEQYF
TGTGCCTGGAGTGTAATTGGGGGGATTAGAGGTGAGCAGTACTTC
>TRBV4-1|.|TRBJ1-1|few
CASSLGGNTEAFF
TGCGCCAGCAGCCTCGGGGGGAACACTGAAGCTTTCTTT
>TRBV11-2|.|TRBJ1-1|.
CASSLDVGTEAFF
TGTGCCAGCAGCTTAGATGTTGGGACTGAAGCTTTCTTT
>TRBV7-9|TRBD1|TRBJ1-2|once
CASSSGVDRVNYGYTF
TGTGCCAGCAGCTCAGGGGTAGACAGGGTTAACTATGGCTACACCTTC
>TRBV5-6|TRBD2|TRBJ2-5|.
CASRPDGGSRETQYF
TGTGCCAGCAGGCCCGACGGGGGGTCTAGAGAGACCCAGTACTTC